This T cell receptor (beta chain) was found in a study of vaccination and CD4 T cells after COVID-19. Study background: Overlapping spike peptides of SARS-CoV-2, HCoV-NL63, HCoV-OC43 and HCoV-229E stimulated the cells.

This clonotype was detected only a few times. Its antigen remains unknown. Treatment indicated: approximately 9-day PBMC culture with coronavirus spike peptide pools or control peptides (ViraFEST assay). Sequenced with the Oncomine TCR Beta short-read assay was DNA taken from cultured CD4+ T cells. After culture, CD4+ T cells served as the source for genomic DNA extraction. TCRdb independently ran MiXCR on the PCR reads; one entry per CDR3 protein. The sample lists around 8,300 distinct CDR3 sequences, about 61% occurring once. V was cut by 6 bases and J by 3 bases, with 9 bases left in between. The CDR3 extends over 12 amino acids.

Specimen: cultured CD4+ T cells from blood, collected after SARS-CoV-2 vaccination. This receptor was taken from a human donor with COVID-19. The gene calls are TRBV12-3 or TRBV12-4 and TRBJ2-7, with D hard to call. DNA for the CDR3: TGTGCCAGCAGCACCCCAAGCTACGAGCAGTACTTC. Amino acids: CASSTPSYEQYF.